A selection of T cell receptor beta chains follows, all from one sample in a study of beta chain features in type 1 diabetes. Produced via immunoSEQ multiplex PCR; TCRdb's table is partial and in-frame only. In the table there are 600,000 to 700,000 clones, 12% of which are singletons. The sequenced sample consisted of naive CD4+ T cells from blood. The receptors come from a man between 25 and 39 years old with type 1 diabetes. CDR3s include the opening cysteine and the closing phenylalanine or tryptophan. Fields, in order: CDR3 DNA, CDR3 protein, V gene, J gene, clone size, D gene. The D gene is left open where the match is weak. The size entry is marked missing in some rows and otherwise reads once, few, many or a size class.

TGTGCCAGCAGTCCCCCGTGGGGTCTCCAAGAGACCCAGTACTTC	CASSPPWGLQETQYF	TRBV6-5	TRBJ2-5	few	NA
TGTGCCAGCAGCTACAGAGGGAGGAACTCTGGGGCCAACGTCCTGACTTTC	CASSYRGRNSGANVLTF	TRBV7-3	TRBJ2-6	NA	NA
TGTGCCAGCAGCGTAGCTTTGGACTCCTATAATTCACCCCTCCACTTT	CASSVALDSYNSPLHF	TRBV9	TRBJ1-6	NA	NA
TGTGCCAGTAGGACGACGGGTTTCAATCAGCCCCAGCATTTT	CASRTTGFNQPQHF	TRBV19	TRBJ1-5	NA	NA
TGTGCCAGCCTGCGTCGAGCGGGTGAGCAGTTCTTC	CASLRRAGEQFF	TRBV28	TRBJ2-1	NA	NA
TGTGCCTGGACCGGGGGGTTGGAACCCACAGGGGACACCTTC	CAWTGGLEPTGDTF	TRBV30	TRBJ1-2	NA	TRBD1
TGTGCCAGCAGCTTAGCCCTGGGACAGGGGGCTAGCGAGCAGTACTTC	CASSLALGQGASEQYF	TRBV7-9	TRBJ2-7	NA	TRBD1
TGTGCCAGCAGCCCAGGGACAGCTACTAGCACAGATACGCAGTATTTT	CASSPGTATSTDTQYF	TRBV11-3	TRBJ2-3	NA	TRBD1
TGTGCCTGGAGTACCGGGGTTGGAAACACCATATATTTT	CAWSTGVGNTIYF	TRBV30	TRBJ1-3	few	NA
TGTGCCTGGAGTGGAGGAGAGACCCAGTACTTC	CAWSGGETQYF	TRBV30	TRBJ2-5	NA	NA
TGCGCCAGCAGCTTGGCTATGTACACCGGGGAGCTGTTTTTT	CASSLAMYTGELFF	TRBV5-1	TRBJ2-2	NA	NA
TGTGCCAGCAGTTTTAACAATGAGCAGTTCTTC	CASSFNNEQFF	TRBV28	TRBJ2-1	few	NA
TGCAGCGTTATTTCCTCTAACTATGGCTACACCTTC	CSVISSNYGYTF	TRBV29-1	TRBJ1-2	few	NA
TGTGCCAGCAGCAACCGGGACAGAGAAGAGACCCAGTACTTC	CASSNRDREETQYF	TRBV11-3	TRBJ2-5	NA	TRBD1
TGTGCCAGCTCACCATCGGGGCAGAACACTGAAGCTTTCTTT	CASSPSGQNTEAFF	TRBV18	TRBJ1-1	NA	NA
TGTGCCAGCAGCCGCGGTCGGGGGCAGTATTTT	CASSRGRGQYF	TRBV7-9	TRBJ2-3	NA	NA
TGCGCCAGCATGGGGATGGGGAGTGAAGAAAAACTGTTTTTT	CASMGMGSEEKLFF	TRBV10-2	TRBJ1-4	few	NA
TGTGCCAGCAGCCCACTAGCGGGGGGGCATGAGCAGTTCTTC	CASSPLAGGHEQFF	TRBV11-2	TRBJ2-1	NA	TRBD2
TGTGCCACCATGGACAGACCGACAACTAATGAAAAACTGTTTTTT	CATMDRPTTNEKLFF	TRBV19	TRBJ1-4	few	NA
TGCGCCAGCAGCCAAAGAGGAGGTGGTGGGGCCAACGTCCTGACTTTC	CASSQRGGGGANVLTF	TRBV4-3	TRBJ2-6	NA	NA
TGTGCCAGCAGTTACTCGAACTTGGTTCAGGGAGCTTTCTTT	CASSYSNLVQGAFF	TRBV6-5	TRBJ1-1	NA	NA
TGTGCCAGCAGCGTAGCTCCGGGCGGGTATGGCGAGCAGTACTTC	CASSVAPGGYGEQYF	TRBV9	TRBJ2-7	NA	NA
TGTGCCAGCAGCCAAACTAGCGGGGAACGGACCGGGGAGCTGTTTTTT	CASSQTSGERTGELFF	TRBV7-3	TRBJ2-2	few	TRBD2
TGTGCCAGCAGTCTTAGCGGGGGCAATGAGCAGTTCTTC	CASSLSGGNEQFF	TRBV25-1	TRBJ2-1	NA	TRBD2
TGTGCCAGCAGCCGACAGCGGACAGGCCATACGAACACCGGGGAGCTGTTTTTT	CASSRQRTGHTNTGELFF	TRBV4-2	TRBJ2-2	NA	TRBD1
TGTGCCAGCAGCTTCACGACAGGGGGATACGAGCAGTACTTC	CASSFTTGGYEQYF	TRBV7-2	TRBJ2-7	few	TRBD1
TGTGCCAGCAGCGTAAAGGCGTCCCGGTGGGACAGGGGGCAAAACACTGAAGCTTTCTTT	CASSVKASRWDRGQNTEAFF	TRBV9	TRBJ1-1	NA	TRBD1
TGTGCCAGCAGCTCGACAGGGATCGGCACTGAAGCTTTCTTT	CASSSTGIGTEAFF	TRBV7-9	TRBJ1-1	few	TRBD1
TGTGCCAGCAGTCTGGACAGGGCGGGATCACCCCTCCACTTT	CASSLDRAGSPLHF	TRBV28	TRBJ1-6	NA	TRBD1
TGTGCCAGCAGCTTTTCAGTCTGGGGTAGCACAGATACGCAGTATTTT	CASSFSVWGSTDTQYF	TRBV7-9	TRBJ2-3	NA	NA
TGTGCCAGCAGCTTCGATAACACCGGGGAGCTGTTTTTT	CASSFDNTGELFF	TRBV6-5	TRBJ2-2	NA	NA
TGCGCCAGCAGCTCCGGGACAGAGGCCGGGGAGCTGTTTTTT	CASSSGTEAGELFF	TRBV5-1	TRBJ2-2	NA	TRBD1
TGTGCCAGCAGTTACCCGGGACCCAATGAGCAGTTCTTC	CASSYPGPNEQFF	TRBV6-5	TRBJ2-1	NA	NA
TGTGCCAGCAGCTTAGGAGGGTCCGCAGATACGCAGTATTTT	CASSLGGSADTQYF	TRBV7-9	TRBJ2-3	few	NA
TGTGCCAGCAGCGGAGGGAGGGATAGCGGATCATTCAAAGAGACCCAGTACTTC	CASSGGRDSGSFKETQYF	TRBV9	TRBJ2-5	few	TRBD2
TGTGCCAGCAGCCCCTCAGGGGTTCCGAACACCGGGGAGCTGTTTTTT	CASSPSGVPNTGELFF	TRBV7-3	TRBJ2-2	NA	NA
TGTGCCAGCAGTGAGGACAGGGAACATGAGCAGTTCTTC	CASSEDREHEQFF	TRBV2	TRBJ2-1	NA	TRBD1
TGTGCCAGTAAACAGAACACTGAAGCTTTCTTT	CASKQNTEAFF	TRBV19	TRBJ1-1	few	NA
TGCGCCAGCAGCCCAGGCGGGACAGGGGGCTTGAGCTACACCTTC	CASSPGGTGGLSYTF	TRBV4-3	TRBJ1-2	NA	TRBD1
TGCAGTGGCAGGTCGGTATACGAGCAGTACTTC	CSGRSVYEQYF	TRBV20-1	TRBJ2-7	few	NA
TGTGCCAGCAGCTTGGAGGACAGGGTATACTATGGCTACACCTTC	CASSLEDRVYYGYTF	TRBV5-6	TRBJ1-2	few	TRBD1
TGTGCCAGCAGCCCGGGGACTAGCGGGGTCACAGATACGCAGTATTTT	CASSPGTSGVTDTQYF	TRBV7-3	TRBJ2-3	NA	TRBD2
TGTGCCAGCAGTCCCGGGGCAGGGCCCTCCGGCAATGAGCAGTTCTTC	CASSPGAGPSGNEQFF	TRBV28	TRBJ2-1	NA	NA
TGTGCCAGCAGTTTATCCCCCTCGGGACTAGCGGGGGCCTCCTACGAGCAGTACTTC	CASSLSPSGLAGASYEQYF	TRBV27	TRBJ2-7	NA	TRBD2
TGTGCCAGCAGTACCCTCTCTATGCCCCAGTACTTC	CASSTLSMPQYF	TRBV28	TRBJ2-5	NA	NA
TGTGCCAGCAGCCCACGGAGCTACGAGCAGTACTTC	CASSPRSYEQYF	TRBV14	TRBJ2-7	few	NA
TGTGCCAGCAGCGTTTCTCATTACCCGAACACTGAAGCTTTCTTT	CASSVSHYPNTEAFF	TRBV9	TRBJ1-1	NA	NA
TGCGCCAGCAGCGGCGCAGGGGGATATGGCTACACCTTC	CASSGAGGYGYTF	TRBV5-1	TRBJ1-2	NA	TRBD1
TGTGCCAGCAGCCCTAGTCGGGGTGAGCAGTTCTTC	CASSPSRGEQFF	TRBV7-3	TRBJ2-1	few	NA
TGCGCCAGCAGCGGAGAGGTACTAGGCCCTGGAAACACCATATATTTT	CASSGEVLGPGNTIYF	TRBV4-3	TRBJ1-3	NA	NA
TGCGCCAGCAGGGTTCGGGACCAGGGCGAGCAGTACTTC	CASRVRDQGEQYF	TRBV5-1	TRBJ2-7	few	NA
TGTGCCAGCAGCTTTCACGACCAGGCCGGGGAGCTGTTTTTT	CASSFHDQAGELFF	TRBV7-2	TRBJ2-2	NA	NA
TGCGCCAGCAGCTTGTTCGGTTTCAATGAGCAGTTCTTC	CASSLFGFNEQFF	TRBV5-1	TRBJ2-1	NA	NA
TGTGCCAGCAGCTTCGGTGCGGGGGGCCCAGAGACCCAGTACTTC	CASSFGAGGPETQYF	TRBV11-2	TRBJ2-5	NA	TRBD2
TGTGCCAGCAGCCAGGCTGGCGGGCACTTAACCTACGAGCAGTACTTC	CASSQAGGHLTYEQYF	TRBV7-8	TRBJ2-7	few	NA
TGCAGCGCTCTGAGGGGTGCCACTGAAGCTTTCTTT	CSALRGATEAFF	TRBV29-1	TRBJ1-1	few	NA
TGCGCCAGCCGCTATTCCTTCCCCCAGGACAATGAGCAGTTCTTC	CASRYSFPQDNEQFF	TRBV5-1	TRBJ2-1	NA	NA
TGTGCCTGGAGTGGGAGCTACGAGCAGTACTTC	CAWSGSYEQYF	TRBV30	TRBJ2-7	NA	NA
TGTGCCAGCAGAGGACAGGGGATCTACGAGCAGTACTTC	CASRGQGIYEQYF	TRBV2	TRBJ2-7	few	TRBD1